A single sample gave rise to the 30 T cell receptor beta chains below, sequenced in a study of T cells in narcolepsy. Clones were sequenced by immunoSEQ multiplex PCR, and TCRdb holds only the in-frame ones, with some missing. The table records over 25,000 clones, roughly nine tenths of them present only once. The sequencing sample was made of CD45RA- memory CD4+ T cells from PBMCs. These receptors were obtained from a human donor with narcolepsy.

The chain employs TRBV15 and TRBJ2-3, with D unresolved. The CDR3 contains 12 residues. In germline, CDR1 is LNHNV, CDR2 YYDKDF (reference sequence). The V end was cut by 2 bases, the J end by 7 bases, with 7 bases between. CDR3 bases: TGTGCCACCAGCAGACCGTCGTATACGCAGTATTTT. This encodes CATSRPSYTQYF.

The chain employs TRBV10-1 and TRBJ2-1; maybe TRBD2 (5 bases). The CDR3 totals 10 residues. Germline V gives CDR1 WNHNN, CDR2 SYGVQD (reference sequence). Trimming took off 6 bases at V and 8 bases at J, with 5 bases between the two ends. The CDR3 region is CASRRDEQFF. For the CDR3, the DNA is TGCGCCAGCAGGCGGGATGAGCAGTTCTTC.

The CDR3 sequence is CASSLDGIYGYTF. CDR3 coding DNA: TGCGCCAGCAGCTTGGATGGGATCTATGGCTACACCTTC. The chain combines TRBV5-1 with TRBJ1-2; D remains unclear. The CDR3 is 13 residues long. Germline CDR1 is SGHRS and CDR2 is YFSETQ. Trimming removed 0 bases from V and 4 bases from J, with 7 bases in between.

The chain is built from TRBV5-1 and TRBJ2-7, with a tentative D call TRBD2 (6 bases). CDR3 length: 16 amino acids. Trimming took off 0 bases at V and 0 bases at J, with 13 bases between the two ends. CDR1 SGHRS and CDR2 YFSETQ come from the germline V gene. Here the CDR3 DNA reads TGCGCCAGCAGCTTGGCCGCCGGGACTGGCTCCTACGAGCAGTACTTC. Translation: CASSLAAGTGSYEQYF.

V is TRBV5-5 and J is TRBJ1-1, with a possible D match to TRBD1 (6 bases). V lost 0 bases, J lost 2 bases, and 11 bases lay in between. CDR1 is SGHKS and CDR2 is YYEKEE in the germline V gene (reference sequence). The CDR3 has 15 residues. CDR3 in DNA: TGTGCCAGCAGCTTGGGTGGCAGGGGAAACACTGAAGCTTTCTTT. This gives the protein CASSLGGRGNTEAFF.

This chain connects TRBV7-2 to TRBJ2-1, with TRBD1 identical over 7 bases. V lost 5 bases and J lost 6; bases outside the gene matches: 10. Germline loops: CDR1 SGHTA, CDR2 FQGNSA. The CDR3 consists of 15 residues. The CDR3, as DNA: TGTGCCAGCAGCCCTGACAGGGCGCGCGTCAATGAGCAGTTCTTC. Translated, it gives CASSPDRARVNEQFF.

The chain links TRBV7-9 to TRBJ1-6; D is ambiguous. V was cut by 2 bases and J by 9 bases, with 14 bases left in between. This CDR3 contains 15 residues. In germline, CDR1 is SEHNR, CDR2 FQNEAQ (reference sequence). CDR3 in DNA: TGTGCCAGCAGCTTAACCAGCGCGTTCTCTTCACCCCTCCACTTT. Translated: CASSLTSAFSSPLHF.

J is TRBJ1-2 and V is TRBV7-9, with D unresolved. This CDR3 has 13 residues. Germline values: CDR1 SEHNR, CDR2 FQNEAQ (reference sequence). Trimming took off 4 bases at V and 5 bases at J, with 11 bases between the two ends. The CDR3 spells CASSSYRVYGYTF. Written as DNA, the CDR3 is TGTGCCAGCAGCTCGTACAGAGTTTATGGCTACACCTTC.

This sequence joins TRBV5-6 and TRBJ2-7, with a weak D call TRBD1 (5 bases). The length of the CDR3 is 15 residues. CDR1 is SGHDT and CDR2 is YYEEEE in the germline V gene. Trimming stripped 4 bases from V and 2 bases from J, with 16 bases between. The CDR3 sequence: CASSPQWTSTYEQYF. The CDR3 nucleotides read TGTGCCAGCAGCCCACAGTGGACATCGACCTACGAGCAGTACTTC.

As DNA, the CDR3 is TGTGCCAGCAGCCAAAACAGCGGGGGGGTGTTGTACGAGCAGTACTTC. Translation gives CASSQNSGGVLYEQYF. The rearrangement uses TRBV4-2 and TRBJ2-7, with 10 bases that match TRBD2. Trimming cost V 2 bases and J 4 bases; bases outside gene matches: 8. The CDR3 runs to 16 residues. The germline V gene encodes CDR1 LGHNA and CDR2 YNFKEQ.

The chain combines TRBV19 with TRBJ2-3; D remains ambiguous. CDR1 LNHDA and CDR2 SQIVND come from the germline V gene (reference sequence). This CDR3 is 15 amino acids long. V was clipped by 1 base and J by 2 bases, with 10 bases between them. CDR3 nucleotide sequence: TGTGCCAGTAGTATAGGCCGGGCGGACACAGATACGCAGTATTTT. Protein product: CASSIGRADTDTQYF.

The CDR3 spells CATSRKGGGAGEQFF. For the CDR3, the DNA is TGTGCCACCAGCAGAAAAGGCGGGGGGGCCGGTGAGCAGTTCTTC. V is TRBV15 and J is TRBJ2-1, with 9 nucleotides matching TRBD2. J was trimmed by 9 bases and V by 2 bases; bases with no gene match: 8. The germline gives CDR1 LNHNV, CDR2 YYDKDF (reference sequence). The CDR3 totals 15 residues.

The chain carries TRBV7-2 and TRBJ2-5; TRBD2 aligns across 8 bases. Losses at the gene ends were 5 bases for V and 9 bases for J; bases not matched to a gene: 8. The CDR3 sequence is 13 residues long. Germline CDR1 reads SGHTA; CDR2 reads FQGNSA. DNA for the CDR3: TGTGCCAGCAGCCCCTGGACGGGGGGGGCCCAGTACTTC. It codes for CASSPWTGGAQYF.

The chain carries TRBV5-6 and TRBJ2-7, with 7 bases fitting TRBD2. Looked up from germline, CDR1 is SGHDT and CDR2 is YYEEEE. The CDR3 runs to 17 residues. V was pared by 2 bases and J by 6 bases, with 17 bases of the junction left unmatched. CDR3 region: CASSFGVGGLPLAEQYF. The DNA of the CDR3 is TGTGCCAGCAGCTTTGGGGTGGGAGGGCTCCCCCTCGCCGAGCAGTACTTC.

The rearrangement uses TRBV5-1 and TRBJ1-1; D is ambiguous. Trimming shortened V by 0 bases and J by 4 bases, and 10 bases separated the two germline ends. CDR1 and CDR2 (germline): SGHRS, YFSETQ. This CDR3 is 14 amino acids long. The CDR3 DNA reads TGCGCCAGCAGCTTGGCCGGTTATAGCACTGAAGCTTTCTTT. Residues: CASSLAGYSTEAFF.

The genes are TRBV28 and TRBJ2-6, with 12 bases that match TRBD1. Germline V gene lookup returns CDR1 MDHEN and CDR2 SYDVKM. J gave up 4 bases and V 1 base, and 8 bases lay outside the gene matches. This CDR3 has 19 residues. CDR3 in amino acids: CASSLFMGQGAPGANVLTF. DNA for the CDR3: TGTGCCAGCAGTTTATTTATGGGACAGGGGGCGCCCGGGGCCAACGTCCTGACTTTC.

V gene TRBV29-1 combines with J gene TRBJ1-2; D possibly corresponds to TRBD1 (5 bases). CDR3 length: 13 residues. The germline V gene has CDR1 SQVTM and CDR2 ANQGSEA. V was clipped by 7 bases and J by 4 bases, with 16 bases between them. DNA for the CDR3: TGCAGCGCCGCCGGAGGGAGGGGCTATGGCTACACCTTC. Translation: CSAAGGRGYGYTF. Combining the CDR3 with reference TRBV29-1 and TRBJ1-2 gives the whole variable domain SAVISQKPSRDICQRGTSLTIQCQVDSQVTMMFWYRQQPGQSLTLIATANQGSEATYESGFVIDKFPISRPNLTFSTLTVSNMSPEDSSIYLCSAAGGRGYGYTFGSGTRLTVV.

The rearrangement links TRBV4-2 to TRBJ2-3; D is unclear. The V gene lost 1 base and the J gene lost 0 bases, with 11 bases spanning the gap. CDR1 LGHNA and CDR2 YNFKEQ come from the germline V gene. This CDR3 has 16 amino acids. The chain's CDR3 is CASSQGGTSSTDTQYF. The CDR3 nucleotides read TGTGCCAGCAGCCAAGGAGGAACGTCTAGCACAGATACGCAGTATTTT.

CDR3 region: CASSRDRGPYNEQFF. CDR3 nucleotide sequence: TGTGCCAGCAGTCGGGACAGGGGGCCTTACAATGAGCAGTTCTTC. V is TRBV11-3 and J is TRBJ2-1; 12 nucleotides agree with TRBD1. The CDR3 loop spans 15 amino acids. J gave up 4 bases and V 6 bases, and 4 bases lay outside the gene matches. Germline V gene lookup returns CDR1 SGHNT and CDR2 YENEEA.

The rearrangement uses TRBV4-1 and TRBJ2-3; 7 nucleotides line up with TRBD2. The ends lost 0 bases at V and 3 bases at J; junction bases unmatched: 6. Germline CDR1 MGHRA, CDR2 YSYEKL. The CDR3 has 16 amino acids. The CDR3 region has the DNA TGCGCCAGCAGCCAAGATGTGGGAGGGCCGACAGATACGCAGTATTTT. Translating it yields CASSQDVGGPTDTQYF.

This sequence joins TRBV19 and TRBJ1-6; D is ambiguous. Germline values: CDR1 LNHDA, CDR2 SQIVND (reference sequence). Between the trimmed V and J ends, which lost 5 bases and 5 bases, there was a span of 13 bases. This CDR3 region has 15 residues. CDR3 amino acids: CASSDYGINNSPLHF. CDR3 DNA: TGTGCCAGTAGTGATTACGGAATCAATAATTCACCCCTCCACTTT. The entire variable domain, with the rest obtained from reference TRBV19 and TRBJ1-6, is as follows: DGGITQSPKYLFRKEGQNVTLSCEQNLNHDAMYWYRQDPGQGLRLIYYSQIVNDFQKGDIAEGYSVSREKKESFPLTVTSAQKNPTAFYLCASSDYGINNSPLHFGNGTRLTVT.

The count of this clone is one. The chain carries TRBV5-1 and TRBJ1-4; 9 bases are shared with TRBD1. The J segment lost 7 bases and the V segment lost 1 base, leaving 8 bases of the junction unmatched. The V gene's germline CDR1 is SGHRS and CDR2 YFSETQ. This CDR3 has 16 amino acids. The CDR3 is CASSLWGQGQLEKLFF. CDR3 DNA: TGCGCCAGCAGCTTGTGGGGACAGGGCCAGCTTGAAAAACTGTTTTTT.

The chain joins TRBV30 to TRBJ1-5; no reliable D call. V lost 0 bases and J 6 bases, leaving 15 bases between the germline ends. There are 15 residues in the CDR3. CDR1 and CDR2 from the germline V gene are GTSNPN and SVGIG (reference sequence). The CDR3 DNA follows: TGTGCCTGGAGTGTGGTTCGGGAAGCGGGTCAGCCCCAGCATTTT. This codes for CAWSVVREAGQPQHF.

The J gene is TRBJ2-7, the V gene TRBV5-4; possibly TRBD2 for D (5 bases). V was cut by 2 bases and J by 3 bases, with 9 bases left in between. This CDR3 is built from 13 residues. Looked up from germline, CDR1 is SGHNT and CDR2 is YYREEE (reference sequence). CDR3 coding DNA: TGTGCCAGCAGCTTTGAGGGCCGCTACGAGCAGTACTTC. Translated: CASSFEGRYEQYF.

The chain has TRBV5-3 and TRBJ2-1; TRBD2 agrees at 7 bases. TRBV5-3 is assigned to the ORF class and has an uncertain function. The CDR3 totals 13 residues. Losses at the gene ends were 1 base for V and 5 bases for J; bases not matched to a gene: 0. For the CDR3, the DNA is TGTGCCAGAAGCTTGCTAGCGGACAATGAGCAGTTCTTC. Translated: CARSLLADNEQFF.

Comment on this clone: Likely a read error: the CDR3 ends without its conserved phenylalanine or tryptophan. The chain couples TRBV9 to TRBJ1-2, with TRBD1 matching over 7 bases. The J segment lost 3 bases and the V segment lost 0 bases, leaving 8 bases of the junction unmatched. The CDR3 runs 16 residues. In germline, CDR1 is SGDLS, CDR2 YYNGEE. The CDR3 sequence is CASSVAARGLYYGYTL. The CDR3 DNA reads as TGTGCCAGCAGCGTAGCGGCCAGGGGGTTATACTATGGCTACACCCTC.

The J gene is TRBJ1-2, the V gene TRBV19, with D unresolved. Germline lookup yields CDR1 LNHDA and CDR2 SQIVND (reference sequence). CDR3 length equals 15 residues. V shed 3 bases and J shed 6 bases, with 17 bases lying between them. The CDR3 loop is CASSMRPVRRDGYTF. Written as DNA, the CDR3 is TGTGCCAGTAGTATGCGGCCAGTCCGGCGGGATGGCTACACCTTC. Combining the CDR3 with reference TRBV19 and TRBJ1-2 gives the whole variable domain DGGITQSPKYLFRKEGQNVTLSCEQNLNHDAMYWYRQDPGQGLRLIYYSQIVNDFQKGDIAEGYSVSREKKESFPLTVTSAQKNPTAFYLCASSMRPVRRDGYTFGSGTRLTVV.

The chain employs TRBV10-2 and TRBJ1-1; D not resolved. The germline V gene has CDR1 WSHSY and CDR2 SAAADI. This CDR3 contains 13 residues. The germline V and J ends were trimmed by 4 bases and 2 bases, with 8 bases remaining between them. The CDR3 spells CASSGPGNTEAFF. CDR3 sequence (DNA): TGCGCCAGCAGTGGCCCGGGAAACACTGAAGCTTTCTTT.

The V gene is TRBV7-2, the J gene TRBJ2-5; D not certain. CDR3 size: 14 residues. The ends were cut back, 1 base at V and 4 bases at J, with 10 bases in the middle. Looked up from germline, CDR1 is SGHTA and CDR2 is FQGNSA. CDR3 nucleotides: TGTGCCAGCAGCTTAGATCGGACCCGAGAGACCCAGTACTTC. Translating it yields CASSLDRTRETQYF.

The rearrangement uses TRBV6-5 and TRBJ1-1; D call uncertain. In germline, CDR1 is MNHEY, CDR2 SVGAGI. CDR3 length: 14 residues. Trimming left V 0 bases short and J 0 bases short, with 5 bases between. Here the CDR3 reads CASSYSQMNTEAFF. In DNA form, the CDR3 reads TGTGCCAGCAGTTACTCTCAGATGAACACTGAAGCTTTCTTT.